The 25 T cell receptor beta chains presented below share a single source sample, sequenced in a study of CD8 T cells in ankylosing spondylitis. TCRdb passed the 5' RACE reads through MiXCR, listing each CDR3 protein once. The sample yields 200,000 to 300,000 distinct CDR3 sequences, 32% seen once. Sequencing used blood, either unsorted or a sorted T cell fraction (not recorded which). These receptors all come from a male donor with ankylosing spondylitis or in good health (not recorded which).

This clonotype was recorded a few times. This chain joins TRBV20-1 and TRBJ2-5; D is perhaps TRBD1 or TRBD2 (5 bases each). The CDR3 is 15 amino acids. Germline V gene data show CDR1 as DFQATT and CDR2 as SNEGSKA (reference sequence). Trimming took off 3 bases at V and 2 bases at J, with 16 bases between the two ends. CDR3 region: CSASDTGRGQETQYF. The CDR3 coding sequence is TGCAGTGCTAGCGACACGGGAAGGGGTCAAGAGACCCAGTACTTC.

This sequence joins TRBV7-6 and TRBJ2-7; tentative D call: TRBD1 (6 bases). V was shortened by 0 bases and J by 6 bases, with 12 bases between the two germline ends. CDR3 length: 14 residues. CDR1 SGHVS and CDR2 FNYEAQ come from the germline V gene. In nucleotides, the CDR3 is TGTGCCAGCAGCTTAGCAGCAGGGGATGGCGAGCAGTACTTC. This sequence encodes CASSLAAGDGEQYF.

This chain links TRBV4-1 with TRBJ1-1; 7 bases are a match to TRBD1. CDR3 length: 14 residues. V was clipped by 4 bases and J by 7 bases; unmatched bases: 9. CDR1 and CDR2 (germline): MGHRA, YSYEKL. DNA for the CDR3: TGCGCCAGCAGCCCGACAGGGCTTTATGGTGAAGCTTTCTTT. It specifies CASSPTGLYGEAFF.

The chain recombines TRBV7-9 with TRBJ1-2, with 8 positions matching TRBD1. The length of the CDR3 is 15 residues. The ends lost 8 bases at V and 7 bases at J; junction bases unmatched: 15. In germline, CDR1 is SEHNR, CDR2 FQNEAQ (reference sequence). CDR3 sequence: CASERRDRSWGGYTF. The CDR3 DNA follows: TGTGCCAGCGAACGCCGGGACAGGAGCTGGGGTGGCTACACCTTC. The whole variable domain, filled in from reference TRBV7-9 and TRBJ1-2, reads DTGVSQNPRHKITKRGQNVTFRCDPISEHNRLYWYRQTLGQGPEFLTYFQNEAQLEKSRLLSDRFSAERPKGSFSTLEIQRTEQGDSAMYLCASERRDRSWGGYTFGSGTRLTVV.

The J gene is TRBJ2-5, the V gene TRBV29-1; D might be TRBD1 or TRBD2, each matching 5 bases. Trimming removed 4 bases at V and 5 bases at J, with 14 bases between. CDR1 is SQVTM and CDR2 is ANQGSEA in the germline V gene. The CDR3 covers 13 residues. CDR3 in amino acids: CSVAAPWGETQYF. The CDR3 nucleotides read TGCAGCGTTGCGGCTCCTTGGGGGGAGACCCAGTACTTC.

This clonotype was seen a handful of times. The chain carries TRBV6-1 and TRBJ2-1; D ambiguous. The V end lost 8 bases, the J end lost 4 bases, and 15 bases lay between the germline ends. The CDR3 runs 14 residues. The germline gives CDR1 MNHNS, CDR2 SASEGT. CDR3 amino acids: CASGHPDGYNEQFF. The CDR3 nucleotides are TGTGCCAGCGGCCACCCGGACGGGTACAATGAGCAGTTCTTC.

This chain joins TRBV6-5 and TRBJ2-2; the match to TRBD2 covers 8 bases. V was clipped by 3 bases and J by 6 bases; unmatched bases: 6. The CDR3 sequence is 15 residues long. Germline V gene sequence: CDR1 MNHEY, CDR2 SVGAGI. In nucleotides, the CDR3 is TGTGCCAGCAGTTATCCGGGACTAGTGCCCGGGGAGCTGTTTTTT. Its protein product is CASSYPGLVPGELFF.

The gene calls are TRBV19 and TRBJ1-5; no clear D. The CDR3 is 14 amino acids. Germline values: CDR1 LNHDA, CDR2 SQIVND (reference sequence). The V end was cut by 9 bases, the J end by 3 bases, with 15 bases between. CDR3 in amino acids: CASAAREVNQPQHF. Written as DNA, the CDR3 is TGTGCCAGCGCCGCCCGAGAGGTCAATCAGCCCCAGCATTTT.

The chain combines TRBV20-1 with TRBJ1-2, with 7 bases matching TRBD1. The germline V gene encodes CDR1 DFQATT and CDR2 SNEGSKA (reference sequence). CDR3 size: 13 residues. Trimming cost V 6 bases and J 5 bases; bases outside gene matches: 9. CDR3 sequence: CSATGESWYGYTF. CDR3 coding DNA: TGCAGTGCCACAGGGGAATCGTGGTATGGCTACACCTTC.

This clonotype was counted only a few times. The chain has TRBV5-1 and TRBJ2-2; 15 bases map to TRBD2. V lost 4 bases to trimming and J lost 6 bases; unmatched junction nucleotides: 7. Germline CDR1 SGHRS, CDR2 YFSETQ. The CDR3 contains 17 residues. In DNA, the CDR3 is TGCGCCAGCAGCAGGACTAGCGGGGGGGTTGACGCCGGGGAGCTGTTTTTT. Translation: CASSRTSGGVDAGELFF.

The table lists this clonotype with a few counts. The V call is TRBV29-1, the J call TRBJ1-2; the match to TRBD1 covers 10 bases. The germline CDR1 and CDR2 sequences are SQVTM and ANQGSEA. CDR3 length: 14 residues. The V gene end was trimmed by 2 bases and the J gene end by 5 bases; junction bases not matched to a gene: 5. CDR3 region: CSVESSDRGYGYTF. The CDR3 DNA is TGCAGCGTTGAATCTTCGGACAGGGGGTATGGCTACACCTTC.

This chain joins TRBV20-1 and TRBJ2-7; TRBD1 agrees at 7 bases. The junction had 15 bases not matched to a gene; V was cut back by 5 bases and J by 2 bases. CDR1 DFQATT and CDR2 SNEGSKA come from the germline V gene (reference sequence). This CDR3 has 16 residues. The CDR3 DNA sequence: TGCAGTGCTCTCCGAGGCGACAGGGCGGTGCCCTACGAGCAGTACTTC. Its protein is CSALRGDRAVPYEQYF.

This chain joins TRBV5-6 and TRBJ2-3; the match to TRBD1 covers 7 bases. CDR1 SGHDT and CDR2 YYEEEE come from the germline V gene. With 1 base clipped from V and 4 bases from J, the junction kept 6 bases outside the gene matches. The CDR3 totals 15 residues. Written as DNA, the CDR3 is TGTGCCAGCAGCTTGATGACAGGGAGTCCAGATACGCAGTATTTT. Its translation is CASSLMTGSPDTQYF.

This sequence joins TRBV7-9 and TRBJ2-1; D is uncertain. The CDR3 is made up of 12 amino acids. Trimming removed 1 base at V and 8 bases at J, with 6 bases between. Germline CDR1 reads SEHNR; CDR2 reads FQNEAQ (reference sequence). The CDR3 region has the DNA TGTGCCAGCAGCTTAGGGTCACATGAGCAGTTCTTC. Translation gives CASSLGSHEQFF.

As DNA, the CDR3 is TGTGCCAGCAGTTTAAGGGGGGGCTGGACCCAGCATTTT. It codes for CASSLRGGWTQHF. V and J are TRBV27 and TRBJ1-5; D might be TRBD1 (6 bases). The CDR3 length is 13 residues. The germline CDR1 and CDR2 sequences are MNHEY and SMNVEV (reference sequence). V was shortened by 2 bases and J by 11 bases, with 13 bases between the two germline ends.

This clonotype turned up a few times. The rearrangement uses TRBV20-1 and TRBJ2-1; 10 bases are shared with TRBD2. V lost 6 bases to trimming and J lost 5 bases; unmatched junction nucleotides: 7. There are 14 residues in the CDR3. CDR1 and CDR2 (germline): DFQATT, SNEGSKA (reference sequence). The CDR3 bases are TGCAGTGCGCGGACTAGCGGAGGCAACAATGAGCAGTTCTTC. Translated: CSARTSGGNNEQFF.

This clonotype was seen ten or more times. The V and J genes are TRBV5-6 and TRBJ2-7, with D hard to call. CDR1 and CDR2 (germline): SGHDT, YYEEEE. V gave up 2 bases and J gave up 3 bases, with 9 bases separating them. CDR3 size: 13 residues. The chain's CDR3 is CASSLKPGYEQYF. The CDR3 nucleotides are TGTGCCAGCAGCTTAAAGCCGGGCTACGAGCAGTACTTC.

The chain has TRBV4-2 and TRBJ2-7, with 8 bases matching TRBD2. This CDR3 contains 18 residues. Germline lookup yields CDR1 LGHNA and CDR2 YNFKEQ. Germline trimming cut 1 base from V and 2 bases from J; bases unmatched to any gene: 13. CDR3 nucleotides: TGTGCCAGCAGCCAAGCCCTCCCCCTAGCGGGTTTTACCTACGAGCAGTACTTC. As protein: CASSQALPLAGFTYEQYF.

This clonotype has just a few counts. CDR3 loop: CASSLTHNQPQHF. CDR3 DNA: TGTGCCAGCAGTTTGACACACAATCAGCCCCAGCATTTT. This chain uses TRBV28 with TRBJ1-5; D call uncertain. Deletions cut 3 bases from V and 3 bases from J, with 6 bases between. The CDR3 contains 13 residues. Per germline, CDR1 MDHEN and CDR2 SYDVKM. The full variable domain, its missing parts supplied by reference TRBV28 and TRBJ1-5, is DVKVTQSSRYLVKRTGEKVFLECVQDMDHENMFWYRQDPGLGLRLIYFSYDVKMKEKGDIPEGYSVSREKKERFSLILESASTNQTSMYLCASSLTHNQPQHFGDGTRLSIL.

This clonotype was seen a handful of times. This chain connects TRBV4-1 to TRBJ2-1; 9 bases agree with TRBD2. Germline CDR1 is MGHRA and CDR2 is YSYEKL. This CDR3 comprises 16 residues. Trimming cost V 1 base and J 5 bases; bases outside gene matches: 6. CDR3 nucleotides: TGCGCCAGCAGCCAAGTGGCTAGCGGGGTAGACAATGAGCAGTTCTTC. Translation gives CASSQVASGVDNEQFF.

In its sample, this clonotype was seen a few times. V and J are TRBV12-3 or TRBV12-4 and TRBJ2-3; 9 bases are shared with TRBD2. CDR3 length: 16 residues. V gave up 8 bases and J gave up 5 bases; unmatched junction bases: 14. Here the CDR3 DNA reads TGTGCCAGCCGACACCGGGGGACTAGCTGGATAGATACGCAGTATTTT. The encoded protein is CASRHRGTSWIDTQYF.

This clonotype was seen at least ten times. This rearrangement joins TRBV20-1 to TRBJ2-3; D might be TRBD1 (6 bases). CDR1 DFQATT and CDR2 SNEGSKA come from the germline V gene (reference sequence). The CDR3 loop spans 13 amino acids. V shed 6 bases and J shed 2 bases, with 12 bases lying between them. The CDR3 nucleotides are TGCAGTGCGGGGGCGGGCTTCACAGATACGCAGTATTTT. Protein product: CSAGAGFTDTQYF.

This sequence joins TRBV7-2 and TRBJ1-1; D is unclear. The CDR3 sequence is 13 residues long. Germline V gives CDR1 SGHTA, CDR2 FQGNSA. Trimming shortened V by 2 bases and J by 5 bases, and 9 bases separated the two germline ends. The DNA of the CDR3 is TGTGCCAGCAGCTTACGACGTGGGACTGAAGCTTTCTTT. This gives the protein CASSLRRGTEAFF.

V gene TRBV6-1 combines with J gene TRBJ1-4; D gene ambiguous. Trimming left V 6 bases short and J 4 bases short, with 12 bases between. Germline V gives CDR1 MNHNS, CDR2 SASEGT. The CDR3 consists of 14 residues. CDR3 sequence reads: CASRGALLNEKLFF. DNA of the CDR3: TGTGCCAGCAGGGGAGCTCTCCTTAATGAAAAACTGTTTTTT.

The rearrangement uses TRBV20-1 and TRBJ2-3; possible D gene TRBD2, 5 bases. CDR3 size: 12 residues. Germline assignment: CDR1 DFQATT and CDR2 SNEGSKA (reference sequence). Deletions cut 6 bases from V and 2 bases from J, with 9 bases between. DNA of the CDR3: TGCAGTGCCGGGGTTAACACAGATACGCAGTATTTT. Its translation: CSAGVNTDTQYF.